These 9 T cell receptor beta chains originate from one sample sequenced in a study of regulatory T cells in long-lasting Graves disease. As to time point: newly diagnosed GD, antithyroid drugs for less than 3 months. Generation of the TCR library employed RNA extracted from PBMCs. Through Arm-PCR of CDR3 regions and iRepertoire HTBI primers, TCR beta libraries were built. TCRdb re-called the multiplex PCR reads with MiXCR, one entry per CDR3 protein. The table records a few hundred thousand distinct CDR3 sequences, roughly 15% of them present only once. These data were also filed under a second study, of T cells in Graves' hyperthyroidism and ophthalmopathy.

The sample consisted of peripheral blood mononuclear cells (PBMCs), taken at new diagnosis, from a patient treated with antithyroid drugs. These receptors were obtained from a woman between 18 and 29 years old with Graves disease.

This clonotype was seen repeatedly, ten times or more. The V gene is TRBV30, the J gene TRBJ1-1, with D tentatively TRBD1 (6 bases). Germline V gives CDR1 GTSNPN, CDR2 SVGIG (reference sequence). The CDR3 has 13 residues. Trimming pared 3 bases from V and 4 bases from J, leaving 12 bases between. Here the CDR3 DNA reads TGTGCCTGGAGACAGGGATTGAGCACTGAAGCTTTCTTT. Protein product: CAWRQGLSTEAFF.

This clonotype was counted ten times or more. The chain employs TRBV30 and TRBJ2-3; D is unclear. Germline V CDR1 and CDR2: GTSNPN, SVGIG (reference sequence). Trimming cost V 5 bases and J 2 bases, with 5 bases left between them. The CDR3 consists of 11 residues. The CDR3 reads CAWEYTDTQYF. The DNA of the CDR3 is TGTGCCTGGGAGTACACAGATACGCAGTATTTT.

In this sample, this clonotype turned up a few times. V and J are TRBV6-1 and TRBJ2-3; 10 bases align to TRBD2. The CDR3 is made up of 15 amino acids. Per germline, CDR1 MNHNS and CDR2 SASEGT. Losses at the gene ends were 6 bases for V and 3 bases for J; bases not matched to a gene: 6. CDR3 loop: CASSGLAERTDTQYF. The CDR3 region has the DNA TGTGCCAGCAGCGGACTAGCGGAAAGAACAGATACGCAGTATTTT.

The table lists this clonotype with many counts. The genes are TRBV28 and TRBJ2-7; 10 nucleotides agree with TRBD2. The CDR3 consists of 14 residues. J lost 6 bases, V lost 2 bases, and 4 bases had no gene match. CDR1 MDHEN and CDR2 SYDVKM come from the germline V gene. CDR3 in amino acids: CASSLASGSREQYF. CDR3 in DNA: TGTGCCAGCAGTTTAGCTAGCGGGAGTCGCGAGCAGTACTTC.

The chain carries TRBV6-2 or TRBV6-3 and TRBJ1-5; the D gene is possibly TRBD1 (5 bases). V lost 5 bases, J lost 2 bases, and 13 bases lay in between. This CDR3 has 15 amino acids. CDR1 is MNHEY and CDR2 is SVGEGT in the germline V gene. CDR3 sequence: CASSDRRGGNQPQHF. The CDR3 nucleotides read TGTGCCAGCAGTGATCGCCGAGGGGGCAATCAGCCCCAGCATTTT.

This clonotype was counted at least ten times. V is TRBV7-2 and J is TRBJ2-7, with 11 bases matching TRBD2. CDR3 length equals 15 residues. Trimming cost V 3 bases and J 4 bases; bases outside gene matches: 5. The V gene's germline CDR1 is SGHTA and CDR2 FQGNSA. CDR3 amino acids: CASSFGLAGLYEQYF. The DNA of the CDR3 is TGTGCCAGCAGCTTCGGACTAGCGGGCCTATACGAGCAGTACTTC. Supplemented by reference TRBV7-2 and TRBJ2-7, the full variable domain reads GAGVSQSPSNKVTEKGKDVELRCDPISGHTALYWYRQSLGQGLEFLIYFQGNSAPDKSGLPSDRFSAERTGGSVSTLTIQRTQQEDSAVYLCASSFGLAGLYEQYFGPGTRLTVT.

J is TRBJ1-1 and V is TRBV5-8; D not certain. V lost 0 bases and J lost 0, with 9 bases in between. Germline CDR1 SGHTS, CDR2 YDEGEE. The CDR3 extends over 15 amino acids. In DNA form, the CDR3 reads TGTGCCAGCAGCTTGGCCGGCGCCCTGAACACTGAAGCTTTCTTT. It translates to CASSLAGALNTEAFF.

J is TRBJ2-1 and V is TRBV5-1, with D possibly matching TRBD1 (6 bases). Trimming stripped 4 bases from V and 5 bases from J, with 13 bases between. This CDR3 is 14 amino acids long. CDR1 is SGHRS and CDR2 is YFSETQ in the germline V gene. This chain's CDR3 is CASSPGQQNNEQFF. DNA for the CDR3: TGCGCCAGCAGCCCTGGACAGCAAAACAATGAGCAGTTCTTC.

Only a few counts were recorded for this clonotype. The chain joins TRBV20-1 to TRBJ2-1; TRBD2 aligns across 7 bases. Germline V gene lookup returns CDR1 DFQATT and CDR2 SNEGSKA (reference sequence). The CDR3 loop spans 12 amino acids. V was clipped by 6 bases and J by 7 bases; unmatched bases: 6. Here the CDR3 reads CSATGLVNEQFF. For the CDR3, the DNA is TGCAGTGCAACCGGACTAGTGAATGAGCAGTTCTTC.